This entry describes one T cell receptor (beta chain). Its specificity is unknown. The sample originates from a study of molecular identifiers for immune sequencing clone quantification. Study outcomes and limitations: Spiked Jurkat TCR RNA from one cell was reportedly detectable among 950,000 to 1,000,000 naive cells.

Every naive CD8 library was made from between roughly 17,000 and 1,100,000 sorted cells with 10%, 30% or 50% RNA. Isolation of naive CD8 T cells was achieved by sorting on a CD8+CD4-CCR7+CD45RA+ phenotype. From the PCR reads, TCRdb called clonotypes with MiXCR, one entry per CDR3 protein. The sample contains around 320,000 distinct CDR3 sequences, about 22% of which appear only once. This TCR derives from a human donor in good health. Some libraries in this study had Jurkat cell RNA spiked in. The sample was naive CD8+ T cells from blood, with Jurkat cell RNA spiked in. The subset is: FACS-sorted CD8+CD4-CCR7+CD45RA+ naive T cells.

The CDR3 bases are TGTGCCAGCAGCCCGTCTTCCGACTCTTCGTACTTTGGGGCCAACGTCCTGACTTTC. Translating gives CASSPSSDSSYFGANVLTF. The chain is built from TRBV7-9 and TRBJ2-6; D gene ambiguous. V lost 5 bases, J lost 3 bases, and 23 bases lay in between. Germline assignment: CDR1 SEHNR and CDR2 FQNEAQ (reference sequence). The CDR3 is made up of 19 amino acids.